This TCR beta chain was documented in a study of blood T cell repertoires in COVID-19. Trimming took 5 bases from V and 3 from J; bases not matched to a gene: 9. Per the germline V gene, CDR1 is MNHEY and CDR2 is SMNVEV (reference sequence). This CDR3 region has 16 residues. Sequenced by immunoSEQ multiplex PCR; TCRdb stores in-frame clones only, minus some. Of some 45,000 clones in the sample, under 85% were seen once. The sequence came from a woman older than 75 with acute or convalescent COVID-19. The rearrangement uses TRBV27 and TRBJ2-7; 11 bases are shared with TRBD2. The sequenced sample was peripheral blood. The CDR3 loop is CASSRVGLAVNYEQYF. The DNA for the CDR3 is TGTGCCAGCAGTCGAGTGGGACTAGCGGTAAACTACGAGCAGTACTTC.